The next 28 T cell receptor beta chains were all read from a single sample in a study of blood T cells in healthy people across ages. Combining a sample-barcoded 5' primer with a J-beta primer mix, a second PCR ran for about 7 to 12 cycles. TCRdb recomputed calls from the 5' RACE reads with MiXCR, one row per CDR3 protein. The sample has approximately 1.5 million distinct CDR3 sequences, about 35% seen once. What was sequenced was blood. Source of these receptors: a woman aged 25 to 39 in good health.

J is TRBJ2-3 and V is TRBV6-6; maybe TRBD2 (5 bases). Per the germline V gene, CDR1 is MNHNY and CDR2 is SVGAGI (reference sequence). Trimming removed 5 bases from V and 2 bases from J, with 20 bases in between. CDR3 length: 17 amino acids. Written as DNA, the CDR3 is TGTGCCAGCAGTCCCGCTGCGGGTAGGGAGAACACAGATACGCAGTATTTT. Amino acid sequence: CASSPAAGRENTDTQYF.

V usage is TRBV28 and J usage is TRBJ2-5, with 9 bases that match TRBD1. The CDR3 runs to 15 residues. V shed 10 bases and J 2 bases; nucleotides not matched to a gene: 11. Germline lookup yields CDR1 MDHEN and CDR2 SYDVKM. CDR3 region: CANRLGTGNQETQYF. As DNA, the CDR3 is TGTGCCAACAGGCTCGGGACAGGGAATCAAGAGACCCAGTACTTC.

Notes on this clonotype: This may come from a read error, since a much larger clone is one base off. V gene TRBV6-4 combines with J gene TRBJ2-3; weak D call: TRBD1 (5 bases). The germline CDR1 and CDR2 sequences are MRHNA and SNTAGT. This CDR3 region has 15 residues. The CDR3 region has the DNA TGTGCCAGCAGGATCCAGGGTCTAAGCACAGATACGCGGTATTTT. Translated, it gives CASRIQGLSTDTRYF.

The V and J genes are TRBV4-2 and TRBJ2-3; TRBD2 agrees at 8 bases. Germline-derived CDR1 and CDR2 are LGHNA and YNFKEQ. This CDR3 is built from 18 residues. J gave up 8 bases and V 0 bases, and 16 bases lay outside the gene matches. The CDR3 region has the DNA TGTGCCAGCAGCCAAGAATCAGGGACTAGATATGTTGCAGGTACGCAGTATTTT. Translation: CASSQESGTRYVAGTQYF.

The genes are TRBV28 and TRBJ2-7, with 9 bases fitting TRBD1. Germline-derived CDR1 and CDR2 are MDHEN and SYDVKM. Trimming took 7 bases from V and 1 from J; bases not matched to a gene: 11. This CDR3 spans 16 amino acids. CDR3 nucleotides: TGTGCCAGCACCGGAACAGGGGGCGCAGGGTCCTACGAGCAGTACTTC. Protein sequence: CASTGTGGAGSYEQYF. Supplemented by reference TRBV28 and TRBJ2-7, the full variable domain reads DVKVTQSSRYLVKRTGEKVFLECVQDMDHENMFWYRQDPGLGLRLIYFSYDVKMKEKGDIPEGYSVSREKKERFSLILESASTNQTSMYLCASTGTGGAGSYEQYFGPGTRLTVT.

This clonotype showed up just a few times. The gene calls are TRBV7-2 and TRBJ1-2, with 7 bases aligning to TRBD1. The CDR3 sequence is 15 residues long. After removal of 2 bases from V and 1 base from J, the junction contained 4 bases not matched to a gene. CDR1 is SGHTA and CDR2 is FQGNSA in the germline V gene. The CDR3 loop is CASSLQGQSNYGYTF. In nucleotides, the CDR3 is TGTGCCAGCAGCTTACAGGGACAGAGTAACTATGGCTACACCTTC.

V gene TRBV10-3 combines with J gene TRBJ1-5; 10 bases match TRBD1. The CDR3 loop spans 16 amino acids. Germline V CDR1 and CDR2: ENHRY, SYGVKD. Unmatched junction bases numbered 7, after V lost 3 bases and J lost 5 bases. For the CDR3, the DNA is TGTGCCATCAGTGATCGGGACAGGGGAAGCGATCAGCCCCAGCATTTT. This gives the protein CAISDRDRGSDQPQHF.

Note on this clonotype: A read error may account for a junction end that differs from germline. CDR3 bases: TGTGCCGGCAGTTTTTCGACTAGCGGGAGTGCTTCCTACAATGAGCAGTTCTTC. Translated, it gives CAGSFSTSGSASYNEQFF. This chain links TRBV12-3 or TRBV12-4 with TRBJ2-1, with TRBD2 matching over 12 bases. The CDR3 sequence is 18 residues long.

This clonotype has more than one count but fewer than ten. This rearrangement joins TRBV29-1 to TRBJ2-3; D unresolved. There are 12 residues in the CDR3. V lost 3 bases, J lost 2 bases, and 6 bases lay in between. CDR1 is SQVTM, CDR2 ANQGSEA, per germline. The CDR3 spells CSVEPFTDTQYF. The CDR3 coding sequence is TGCAGCGTTGAGCCATTCACAGATACGCAGTATTTT.

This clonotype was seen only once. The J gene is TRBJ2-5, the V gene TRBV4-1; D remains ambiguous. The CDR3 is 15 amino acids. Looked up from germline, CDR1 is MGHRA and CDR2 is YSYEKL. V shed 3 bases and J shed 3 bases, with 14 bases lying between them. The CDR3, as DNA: TGCGCCAGCAGCCACCGCGTAGTAGCTGAAGAGACCCAGTACTTC. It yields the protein CASSHRVVAEETQYF.

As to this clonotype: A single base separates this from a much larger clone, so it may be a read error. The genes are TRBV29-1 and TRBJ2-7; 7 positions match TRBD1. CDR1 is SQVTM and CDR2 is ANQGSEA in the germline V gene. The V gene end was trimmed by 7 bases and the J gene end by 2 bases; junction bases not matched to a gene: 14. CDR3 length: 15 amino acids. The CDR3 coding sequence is TGCAGCGCCCTTTACGACAGGGAGCGGCCCTACGAGCAGTACTTC. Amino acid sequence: CSALYDRERPYEQYF.

This CDR3 is CASGSAFGQHYEQYF. In DNA, the CDR3 is TGTGCCAGCGGCTCAGCCTTTGGACAGCACTACGAGCAGTACTTC. The genes are TRBV13 and TRBJ2-7, with D maybe TRBD1 (6 bases). Germline assignment: CDR1 PRHDT and CDR2 FYEKMQ (reference sequence). This CDR3 is built from 15 residues. V shed 8 bases and J shed 3 bases, with 20 bases lying between them. The whole variable domain, filled in from reference TRBV13 and TRBJ2-7, reads AAGVIQSPRHLIKEKRETATLKCYPIPRHDTVYWYQQGPGQDPQFLISFYEKMQSDKGSIPDRFSAQQFSDYHSELNMSSLELGDSALYFCASGSAFGQHYEQYFGPGTRLTVT.

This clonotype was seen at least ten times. CDR3: CASSFNGVTEAFF. The CDR3 nucleotides read TGTGCCAGCAGTTTCAACGGGGTGACTGAAGCTTTCTTT. The chain links TRBV12-3 or TRBV12-4 to TRBJ1-1; D not resolved. This CDR3 spans 13 amino acids. The ends were cut back, 3 bases at V and 5 bases at J, with 10 bases in the middle.

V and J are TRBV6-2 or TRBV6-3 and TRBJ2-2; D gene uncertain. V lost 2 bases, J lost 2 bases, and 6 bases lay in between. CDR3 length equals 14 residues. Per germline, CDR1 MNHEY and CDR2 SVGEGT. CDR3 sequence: CASSYQANTGELFF. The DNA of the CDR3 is TGTGCCAGCAGTTACCAGGCTAACACCGGGGAGCTGTTTTTT.

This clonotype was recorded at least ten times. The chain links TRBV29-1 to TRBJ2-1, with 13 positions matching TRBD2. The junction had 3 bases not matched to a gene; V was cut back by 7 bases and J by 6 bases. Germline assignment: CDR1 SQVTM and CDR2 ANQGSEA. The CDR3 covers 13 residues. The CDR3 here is CSALAGGSNEQFF. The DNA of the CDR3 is TGCAGCGCACTAGCGGGGGGGAGCAATGAGCAGTTCTTC.

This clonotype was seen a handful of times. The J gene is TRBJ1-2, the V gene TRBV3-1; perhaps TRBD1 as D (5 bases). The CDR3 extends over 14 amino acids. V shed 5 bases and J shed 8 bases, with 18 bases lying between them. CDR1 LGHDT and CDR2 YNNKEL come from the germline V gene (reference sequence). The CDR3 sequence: CASSERDGAGGYTF. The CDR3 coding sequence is TGTGCCAGCAGCGAAAGGGACGGCGCCGGCGGCTACACCTTC. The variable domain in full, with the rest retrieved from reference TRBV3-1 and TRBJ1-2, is DTAVSQTPKYLVTQMGNDKSIKCEQNLGHDTMYWYKQDSKKFLKIMFSYNNKELIINETVPNRFSPKSPDKAHLNLHINSLELGDSAVYFCASSERDGAGGYTFGSGTRLTVV.

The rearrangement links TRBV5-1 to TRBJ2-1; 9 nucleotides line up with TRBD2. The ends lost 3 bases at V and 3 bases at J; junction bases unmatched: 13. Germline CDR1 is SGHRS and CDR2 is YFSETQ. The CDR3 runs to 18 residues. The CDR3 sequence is CASSSWREGLFNYNEQFF. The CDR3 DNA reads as TGCGCCAGCAGCTCCTGGCGGGAGGGTTTATTCAACTACAATGAGCAGTTCTTC.

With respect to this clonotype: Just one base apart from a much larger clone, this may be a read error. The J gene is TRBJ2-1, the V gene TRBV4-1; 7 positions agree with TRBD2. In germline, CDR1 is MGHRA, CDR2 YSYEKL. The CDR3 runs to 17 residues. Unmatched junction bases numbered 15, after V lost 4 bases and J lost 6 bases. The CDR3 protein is CASSPGDGLGHPNEQFF. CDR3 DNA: TGCGCCAGCAGCCCCGGGGATGGACTAGGTCACCCCAATGAGCAGTTCTTC.

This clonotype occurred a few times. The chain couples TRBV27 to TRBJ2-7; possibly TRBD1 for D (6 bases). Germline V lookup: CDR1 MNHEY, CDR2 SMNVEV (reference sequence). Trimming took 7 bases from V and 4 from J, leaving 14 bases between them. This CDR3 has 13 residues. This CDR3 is CASTRGLEYEQYF. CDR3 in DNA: TGTGCCAGCACCAGGGGCTTGGAATACGAGCAGTACTTC.

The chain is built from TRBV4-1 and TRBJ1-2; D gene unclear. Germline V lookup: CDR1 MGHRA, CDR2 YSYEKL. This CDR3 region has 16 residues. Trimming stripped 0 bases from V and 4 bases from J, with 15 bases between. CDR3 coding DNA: TGCGCCAGCAGCCAAGAATCGTCGTGGCAGGCCTATGGCTACACCTTC. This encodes CASSQESSWQAYGYTF.

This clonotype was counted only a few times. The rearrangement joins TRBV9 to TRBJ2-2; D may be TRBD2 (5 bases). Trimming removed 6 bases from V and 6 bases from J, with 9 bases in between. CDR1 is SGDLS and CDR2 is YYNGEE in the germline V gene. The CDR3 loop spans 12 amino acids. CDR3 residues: CASTPGSGELFF. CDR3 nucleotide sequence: TGTGCCAGCACCCCGGGGTCCGGGGAGCTGTTTTTT.

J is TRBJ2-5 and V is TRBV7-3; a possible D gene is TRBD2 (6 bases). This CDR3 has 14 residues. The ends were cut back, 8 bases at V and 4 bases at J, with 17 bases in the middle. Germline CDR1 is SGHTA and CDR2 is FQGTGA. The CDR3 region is CASGPVGGRETQYF. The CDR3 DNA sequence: TGTGCCAGCGGACCGGTGGGAGGACGAGAGACCCAGTACTTC.

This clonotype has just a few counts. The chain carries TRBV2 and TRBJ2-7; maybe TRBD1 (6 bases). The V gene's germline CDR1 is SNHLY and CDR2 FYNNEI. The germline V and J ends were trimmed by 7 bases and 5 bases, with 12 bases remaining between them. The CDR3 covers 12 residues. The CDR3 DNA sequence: TGTGCCAGCAACAGGGTTGACCACGAGCAGTACTTC. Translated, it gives CASNRVDHEQYF.

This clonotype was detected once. CDR3 protein: CASSEARQNYEQYF. The CDR3, as DNA: TGTGCCAGCAGTGAAGCGCGGCAGAACTACGAGCAGTACTTC. The rearrangement links TRBV2 to TRBJ2-7; D remains ambiguous. This CDR3 spans 14 amino acids. CDR1 SNHLY and CDR2 FYNNEI come from the germline V gene. The germline V and J ends were trimmed by 0 bases and 3 bases, with 9 bases remaining between them.

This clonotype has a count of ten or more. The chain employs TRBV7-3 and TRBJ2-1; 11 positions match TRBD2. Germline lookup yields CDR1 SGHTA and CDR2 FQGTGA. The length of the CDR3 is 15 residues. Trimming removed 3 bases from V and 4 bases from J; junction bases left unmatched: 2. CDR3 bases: TGTGCCAGCAGCTTTAGCGGGGGGGATTACAATGAGCAGTTCTTC. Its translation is CASSFSGGDYNEQFF.

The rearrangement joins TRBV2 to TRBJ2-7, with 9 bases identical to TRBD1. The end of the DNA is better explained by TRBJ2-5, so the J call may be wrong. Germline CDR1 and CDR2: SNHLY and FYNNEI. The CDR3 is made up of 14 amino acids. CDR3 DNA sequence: TGTGCCAGCAGTCACCAGACAGGGGGAGAGACCCAGTACTTC. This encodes CASSHQTGGETQYF.

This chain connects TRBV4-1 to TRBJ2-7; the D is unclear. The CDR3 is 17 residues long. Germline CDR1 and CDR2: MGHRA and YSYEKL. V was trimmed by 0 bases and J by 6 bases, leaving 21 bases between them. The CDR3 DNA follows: TGCGCCAGCAGCCAAGATATAAGGGCTTCCCTACCTCTCGAGCAGTACTTC. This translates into CASSQDIRASLPLEQYF.

The CDR3: CASSSVAGGRETQYF. The DNA of the CDR3 is TGTGCCAGCAGCTCCGTAGCCGGGGGACGAGAGACCCAGTACTTC. The chain joins TRBV7-2 to TRBJ2-5; D may be TRBD2 (6 bases). V shed 4 bases and J shed 4 bases, with 16 bases lying between them. The germline V gene has CDR1 SGHTA and CDR2 FQGNSA. The CDR3 loop spans 15 amino acids.